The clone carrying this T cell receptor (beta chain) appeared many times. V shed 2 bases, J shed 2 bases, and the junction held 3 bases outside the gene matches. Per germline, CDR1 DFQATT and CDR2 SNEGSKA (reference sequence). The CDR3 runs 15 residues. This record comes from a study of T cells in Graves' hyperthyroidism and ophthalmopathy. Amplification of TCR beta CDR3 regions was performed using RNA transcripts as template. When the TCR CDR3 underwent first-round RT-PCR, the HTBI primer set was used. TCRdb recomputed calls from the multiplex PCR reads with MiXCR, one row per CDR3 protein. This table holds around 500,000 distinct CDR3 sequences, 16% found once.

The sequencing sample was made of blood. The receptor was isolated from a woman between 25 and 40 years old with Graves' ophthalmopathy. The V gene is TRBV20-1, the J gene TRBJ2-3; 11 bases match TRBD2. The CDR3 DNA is TGCAGTGCTAGATTGGGACTAGCGGACACAGATACGCAGTATTTT. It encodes CSARLGLADTDTQYF.